This T cell receptor (beta chain) was obtained from a study of cytomegalovirus exposure and HLA in healthy donors. Overall study findings and caveats: It was about 150 TCR beta chains that were listed as cytomegalovirus-associated.

About this clone itself: Its antigen is unknown.

Despite likely unrecorded immune exposures, the donors were nominally healthy at the time of sampling. With 60 Vbeta and 13 Jbeta primers, the PCR was carried out. Generated by immunoSEQ multiplex PCR, the TCRdb table keeps only in-frame clones and is missing some. The sample shows more than 100,000 clones, 80% of them seen only once. With V trimmed by 6 bases and J by 4 bases, 3 bases remained unmatched. The CDR3 has 14 residues. CDR1 SNHLY and CDR2 FYNNEI come from the germline V gene. This clonotype was obtained from a man aged 40-55 years in good health and CMV-seronegative. The specimen was PBMCs. V gene TRBV2 combines with J gene TRBJ2-7; 13 bases fit TRBD2. The CDR3 bases are TGTGCCAGCAGCGCGACTAGCGGGAGGTACGAGCAGTACTTC. Its translation: CASSATSGRYEQYF.